The clone carrying this TCR beta chain was seen a handful of times. The antigen remains unidentified. The data were obtained in a study of T cells after yellow fever vaccination. Broader study findings: The booster response re-showed most primary clones: 96% CD4, 88% CD8.

TCRdb re-called the 5' RACE reads through MiXCR, storing one row per CDR3 protein. The sample includes about 400,000 distinct CDR3 sequences, more than 9% of them seen just once. Sequencing used PBMCs, obtained on the day of the first yellow fever vaccination. The source of this sequence is a man younger than 35 who received the YFV17D yellow fever vaccine.

The CDR3 bases are TGTGCCAGCAGCTTAATGAGATCCCCACGCCAAGAGACCCAGTACTTC. It codes for CASSLMRSPRQETQYF. The V and J genes are TRBV11-1 and TRBJ2-5; no firm D call. CDR3 length: 16 residues. The germline CDR1 and CDR2 sequences are SGHAT and FQDESV (reference sequence). Trimming removed 2 bases at V and 1 base at J, with 14 bases between.